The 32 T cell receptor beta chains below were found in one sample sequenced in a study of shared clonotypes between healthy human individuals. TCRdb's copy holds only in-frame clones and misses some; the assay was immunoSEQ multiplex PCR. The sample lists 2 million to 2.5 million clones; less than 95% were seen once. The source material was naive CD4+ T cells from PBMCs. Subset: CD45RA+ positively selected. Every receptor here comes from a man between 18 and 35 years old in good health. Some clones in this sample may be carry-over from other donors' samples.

CDR3 in amino acids: CASSELKAFF. Written as DNA, the CDR3 is TGTGCCAGCAGTGAATTAAAAGCTTTCTTT. The chain carries TRBV6-1 and TRBJ1-1, with D unclear. This CDR3 comprises 10 residues. The germline gives CDR1 MNHNS, CDR2 SASEGT. V lost 2 bases, J lost 9 bases, and 4 bases lay in between.

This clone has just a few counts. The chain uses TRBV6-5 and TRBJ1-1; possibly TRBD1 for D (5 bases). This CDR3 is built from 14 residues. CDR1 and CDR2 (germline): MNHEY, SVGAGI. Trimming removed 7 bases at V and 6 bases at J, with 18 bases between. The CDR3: CASNHVQGGAEAFF. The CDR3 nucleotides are TGTGCCAGCAACCACGTCCAGGGAGGGGCTGAAGCTTTCTTT.

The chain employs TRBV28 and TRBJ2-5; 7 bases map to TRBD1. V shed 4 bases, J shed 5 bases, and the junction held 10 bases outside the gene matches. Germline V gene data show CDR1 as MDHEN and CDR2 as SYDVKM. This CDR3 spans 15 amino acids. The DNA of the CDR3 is TGTGCCAGCAGTTCCGGGACAGTCCTGGAGGAGACCCAGTACTTC. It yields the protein CASSSGTVLEETQYF.

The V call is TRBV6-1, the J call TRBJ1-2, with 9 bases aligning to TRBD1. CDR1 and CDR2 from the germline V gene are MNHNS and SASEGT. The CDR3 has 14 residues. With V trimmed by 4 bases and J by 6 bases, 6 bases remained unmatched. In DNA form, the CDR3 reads TGTGCCAGCAGTGTGGGGACAGGGCATGATGGCTACACCTTC. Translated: CASSVGTGHDGYTF.

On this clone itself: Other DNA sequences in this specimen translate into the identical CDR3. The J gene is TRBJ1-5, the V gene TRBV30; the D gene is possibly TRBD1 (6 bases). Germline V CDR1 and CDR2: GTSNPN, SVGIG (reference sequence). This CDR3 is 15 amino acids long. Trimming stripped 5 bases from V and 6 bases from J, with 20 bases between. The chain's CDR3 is CAWRGLGGSGQPQHF. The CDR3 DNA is TGTGCCTGGCGGGGGTTGGGGGGCTCTGGTCAGCCCCAGCATTTT.

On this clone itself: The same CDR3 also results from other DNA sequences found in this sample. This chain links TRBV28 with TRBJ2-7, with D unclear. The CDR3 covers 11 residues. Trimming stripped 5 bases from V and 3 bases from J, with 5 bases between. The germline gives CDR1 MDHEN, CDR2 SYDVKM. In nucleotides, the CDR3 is TGTGCCAGCAGTCCCGGCTACGAGCAGTACTTC. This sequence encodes CASSPGYEQYF.

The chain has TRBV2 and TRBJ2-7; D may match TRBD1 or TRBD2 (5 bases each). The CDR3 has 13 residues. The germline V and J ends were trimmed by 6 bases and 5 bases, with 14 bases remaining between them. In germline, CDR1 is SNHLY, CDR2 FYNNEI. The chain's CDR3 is CASRGEPLDEQYF. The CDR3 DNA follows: TGTGCCAGCAGGGGGGAACCCCTGGACGAGCAGTACTTC.

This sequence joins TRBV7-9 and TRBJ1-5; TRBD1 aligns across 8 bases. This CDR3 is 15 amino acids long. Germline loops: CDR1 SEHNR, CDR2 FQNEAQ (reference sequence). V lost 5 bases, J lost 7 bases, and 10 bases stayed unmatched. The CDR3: CASSQLTGVGQPQHF. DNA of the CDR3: TGTGCCAGCAGCCAATTGACAGGGGTCGGCCAGCCCCAGCATTTT.

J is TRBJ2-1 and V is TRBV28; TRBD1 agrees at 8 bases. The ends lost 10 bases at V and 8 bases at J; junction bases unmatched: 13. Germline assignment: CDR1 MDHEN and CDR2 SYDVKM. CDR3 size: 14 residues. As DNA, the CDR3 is TGTGCCACACACTGGGACAGGACGGCTGATGAGCAGTTCTTC. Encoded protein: CATHWDRTADEQFF.

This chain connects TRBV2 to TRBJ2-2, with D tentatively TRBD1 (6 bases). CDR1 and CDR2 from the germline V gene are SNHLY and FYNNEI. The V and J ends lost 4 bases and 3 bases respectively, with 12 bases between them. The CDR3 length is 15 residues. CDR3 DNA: TGTGCCAGCAGTGGGCTGGGGGCGCACACCGGGGAGCTGTTTTTT. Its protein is CASSGLGAHTGELFF. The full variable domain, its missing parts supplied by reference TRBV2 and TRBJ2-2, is EPEVTQTPSHQVTQMGQEVILRCVPISNHLYFYWYRQILGQKVEFLVSFYNNEISEKSEIFDDQFSVERPDGSNFTLKIRSTKLEDSAMYFCASSGLGAHTGELFFGEGSRLTVL.

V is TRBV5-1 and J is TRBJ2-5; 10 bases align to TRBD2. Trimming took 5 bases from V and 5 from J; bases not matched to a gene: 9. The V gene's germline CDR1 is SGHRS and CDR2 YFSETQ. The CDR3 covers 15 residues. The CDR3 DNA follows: TGCGCCAGCAGACTGGAAATAGCGGGGGGTGAGACCCAGTACTTC. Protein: CASRLEIAGGETQYF.

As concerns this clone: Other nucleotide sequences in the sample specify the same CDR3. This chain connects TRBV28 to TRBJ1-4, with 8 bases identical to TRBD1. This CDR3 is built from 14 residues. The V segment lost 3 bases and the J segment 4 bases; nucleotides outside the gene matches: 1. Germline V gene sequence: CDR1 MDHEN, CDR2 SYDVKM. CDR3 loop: CASSLTGVNEKLFF. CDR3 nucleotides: TGTGCCAGCAGTTTGACAGGGGTTAATGAAAAACTGTTTTTT.

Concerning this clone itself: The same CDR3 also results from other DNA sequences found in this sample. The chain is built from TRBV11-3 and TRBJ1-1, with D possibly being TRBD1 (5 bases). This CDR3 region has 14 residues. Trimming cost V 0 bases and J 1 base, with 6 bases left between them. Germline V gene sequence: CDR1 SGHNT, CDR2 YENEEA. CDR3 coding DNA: TGTGCCAGCAGCTTAGATGGGGGGAACACTGAAGCTTTCTTT. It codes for CASSLDGGNTEAFF.

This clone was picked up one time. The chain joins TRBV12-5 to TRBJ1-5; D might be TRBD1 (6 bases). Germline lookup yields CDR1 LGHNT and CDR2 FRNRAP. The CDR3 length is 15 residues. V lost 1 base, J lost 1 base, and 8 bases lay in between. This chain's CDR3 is CASGLERGSNQPQHF. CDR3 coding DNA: TGTGCTAGTGGTTTGGAGAGGGGGAGCAATCAGCCCCAGCATTTT.

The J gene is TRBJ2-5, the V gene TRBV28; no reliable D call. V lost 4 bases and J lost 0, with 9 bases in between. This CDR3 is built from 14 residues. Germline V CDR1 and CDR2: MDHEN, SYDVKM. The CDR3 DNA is TGTGCCAGCAGTTACCAGCCTCACCAAGAGACCCAGTACTTC. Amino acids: CASSYQPHQETQYF.

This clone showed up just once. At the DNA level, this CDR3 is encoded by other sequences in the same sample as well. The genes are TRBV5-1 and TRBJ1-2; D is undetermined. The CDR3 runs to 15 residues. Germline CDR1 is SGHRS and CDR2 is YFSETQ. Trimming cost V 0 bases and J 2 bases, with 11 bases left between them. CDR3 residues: CASSLGGFGNYGYTF. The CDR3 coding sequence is TGCGCCAGCAGCTTGGGAGGGTTCGGCAACTATGGCTACACCTTC.

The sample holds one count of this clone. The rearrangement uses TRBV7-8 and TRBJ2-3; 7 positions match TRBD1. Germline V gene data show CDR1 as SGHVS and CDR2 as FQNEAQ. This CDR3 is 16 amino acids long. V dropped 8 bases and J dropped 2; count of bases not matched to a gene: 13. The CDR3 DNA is TGTGCCAGCGCCCTGCGACAGGGAAAAGCCACAGATACGCAGTATTTT. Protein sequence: CASALRQGKATDTQYF.

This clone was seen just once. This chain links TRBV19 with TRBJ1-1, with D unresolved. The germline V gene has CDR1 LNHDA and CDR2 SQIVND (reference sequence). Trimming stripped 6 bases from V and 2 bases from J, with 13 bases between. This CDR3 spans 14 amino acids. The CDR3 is CASSPNIGNTEAFF. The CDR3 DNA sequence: TGTGCCAGTAGCCCGAACATCGGAAACACTGAAGCTTTCTTT.

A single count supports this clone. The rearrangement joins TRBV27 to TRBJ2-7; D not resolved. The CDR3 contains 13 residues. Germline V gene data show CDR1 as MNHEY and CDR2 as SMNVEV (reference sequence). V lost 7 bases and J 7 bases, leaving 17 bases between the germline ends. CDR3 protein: CASNTFRAPEQYF. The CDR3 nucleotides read TGTGCCAGCAATACCTTTCGGGCGCCTGAGCAGTACTTC.

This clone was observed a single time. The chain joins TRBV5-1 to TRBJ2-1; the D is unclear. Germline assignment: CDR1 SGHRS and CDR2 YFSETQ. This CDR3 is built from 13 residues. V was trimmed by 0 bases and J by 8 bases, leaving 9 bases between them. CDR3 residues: CASSLEHGDEQFF. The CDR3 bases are TGCGCCAGCAGCTTGGAACACGGCGATGAGCAGTTCTTC.

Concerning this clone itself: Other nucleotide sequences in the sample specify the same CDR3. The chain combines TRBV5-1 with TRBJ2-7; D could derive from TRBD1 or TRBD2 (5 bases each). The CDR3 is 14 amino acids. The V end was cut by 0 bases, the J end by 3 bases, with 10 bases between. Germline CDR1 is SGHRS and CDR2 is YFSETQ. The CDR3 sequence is CASSLGGEYYEQYF. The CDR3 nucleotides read TGCGCCAGCAGCTTGGGAGGGGAATACTACGAGCAGTACTTC.

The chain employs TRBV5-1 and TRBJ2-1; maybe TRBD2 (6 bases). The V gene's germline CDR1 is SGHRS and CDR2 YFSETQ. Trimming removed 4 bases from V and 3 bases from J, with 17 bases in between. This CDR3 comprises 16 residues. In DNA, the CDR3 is TGCGCCAGCAGCCCTTCCCGGGACTCCTTCTACAATGAGCAGTTCTTC. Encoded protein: CASSPSRDSFYNEQFF.

The CDR3 region is CASSVPPPKSALTHDTQYF. The DNA of the CDR3 is TGTGCCAGCAGCGTCCCCCCCCCTAAAAGCGCACTCACACACGATACGCAGTATTTT. V gene TRBV7-9 combines with J gene TRBJ2-3; the D is unclear. CDR3 size: 19 residues. Germline CDR1 and CDR2: SEHNR and FQNEAQ (reference sequence). Trimming left V 5 bases short and J 6 bases short, with 30 bases between.

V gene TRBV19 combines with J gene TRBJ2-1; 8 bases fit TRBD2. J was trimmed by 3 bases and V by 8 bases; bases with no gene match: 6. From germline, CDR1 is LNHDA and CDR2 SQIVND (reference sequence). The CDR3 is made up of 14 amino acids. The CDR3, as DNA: TGTGCCAGTTCACTAGCGGCAAACTACAATGAGCAGTTCTTC. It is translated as CASSLAANYNEQFF.

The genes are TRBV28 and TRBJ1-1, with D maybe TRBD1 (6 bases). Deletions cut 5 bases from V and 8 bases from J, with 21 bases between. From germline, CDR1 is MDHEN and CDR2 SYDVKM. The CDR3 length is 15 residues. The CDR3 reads CASSRPRGGAEEAFF. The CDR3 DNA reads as TGTGCCAGCAGTCGTCCCCGGGGGGGGGCCGAGGAAGCTTTCTTT.

CDR3 in amino acids: CASSRLLGSGYEQYF. The CDR3 DNA sequence: TGTGCCAGCAGCCGCTTATTAGGGTCCGGCTACGAGCAGTACTTC. The rearrangement joins TRBV7-6 to TRBJ2-5; no reliable D call. TRBJ2-7 matches the DNA end more closely, so the J call is doubtful. The CDR3 spans 15 residues. Germline V gives CDR1 SGHVS, CDR2 FNYEAQ.

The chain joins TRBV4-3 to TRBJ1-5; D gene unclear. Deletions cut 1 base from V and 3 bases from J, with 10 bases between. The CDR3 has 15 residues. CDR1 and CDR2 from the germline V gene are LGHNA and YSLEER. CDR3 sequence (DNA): TGCGCCAGCAGCCAAGTGTGGCAGGCCAATCAGCCCCAGCATTTT. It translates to CASSQVWQANQPQHF.

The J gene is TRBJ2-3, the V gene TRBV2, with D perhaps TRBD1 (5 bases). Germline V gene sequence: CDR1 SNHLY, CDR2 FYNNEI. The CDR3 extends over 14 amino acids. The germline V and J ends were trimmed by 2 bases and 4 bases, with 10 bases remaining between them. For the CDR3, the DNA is TGTGCCAGCAGTGAATTAGGGGCCCCAGATACGCAGTATTTT. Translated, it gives CASSELGAPDTQYF.

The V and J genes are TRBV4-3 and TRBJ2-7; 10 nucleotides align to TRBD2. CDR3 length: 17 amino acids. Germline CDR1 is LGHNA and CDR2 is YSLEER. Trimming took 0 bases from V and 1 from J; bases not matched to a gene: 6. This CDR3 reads CASSQDRASGSSYEQYF. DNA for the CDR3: TGCGCCAGCAGCCAAGATCGGGCTAGCGGGAGTTCCTACGAGCAGTACTTC.

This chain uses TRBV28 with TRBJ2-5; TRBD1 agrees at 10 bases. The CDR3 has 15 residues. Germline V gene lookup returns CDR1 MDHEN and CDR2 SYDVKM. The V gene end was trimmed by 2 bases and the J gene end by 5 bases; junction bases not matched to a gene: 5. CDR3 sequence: CASSLGDRGPETQYF. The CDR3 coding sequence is TGTGCCAGCAGTTTAGGGGACAGGGGCCCGGAGACCCAGTACTTC.

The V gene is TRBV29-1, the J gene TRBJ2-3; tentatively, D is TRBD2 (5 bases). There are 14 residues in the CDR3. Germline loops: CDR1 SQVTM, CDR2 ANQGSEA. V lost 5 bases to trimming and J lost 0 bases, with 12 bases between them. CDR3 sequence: CSVISVSSTDTQYF. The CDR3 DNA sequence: TGCAGCGTTATTAGCGTATCTAGCACAGATACGCAGTATTTT.

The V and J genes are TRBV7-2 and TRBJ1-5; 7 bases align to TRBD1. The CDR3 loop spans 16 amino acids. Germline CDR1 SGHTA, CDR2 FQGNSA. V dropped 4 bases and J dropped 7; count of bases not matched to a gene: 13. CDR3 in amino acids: CASSSVGGGERQPQHF. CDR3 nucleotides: TGTGCCAGCAGCTCGGTCGGAGGGGGCGAACGACAGCCCCAGCATTTT.